This TCR beta chain comes out of a study of blood T cell repertoires in COVID-19. Worth noting for this clone: The sample carries other DNA sequences with the same CDR3.

V was cut by 0 bases and J by 1 base, with 7 bases left in between. The germline V gene encodes CDR1 SGHRS and CDR2 YFSETQ. CDR3 length: 14 amino acids. Data came from immunoSEQ multiplex PCR; TCRdb stores just in-frame clones and leaves some out. The sample lists a few hundred thousand clones, roughly 85% seen once, with 5% in the top ten. The specimen sequenced was PBMCs or T cells enriched from blood (not recorded which). V gene TRBV5-1 combines with J gene TRBJ1-1; D possibly corresponds to TRBD1 (5 bases). The source is a man aged 35 to 55 who had been exposed to COVID-19. The CDR3 is CASSLGGPNTEAFF. The CDR3, as DNA: TGCGCCAGCAGCTTGGGGGGCCCGAACACTGAAGCTTTCTTT.